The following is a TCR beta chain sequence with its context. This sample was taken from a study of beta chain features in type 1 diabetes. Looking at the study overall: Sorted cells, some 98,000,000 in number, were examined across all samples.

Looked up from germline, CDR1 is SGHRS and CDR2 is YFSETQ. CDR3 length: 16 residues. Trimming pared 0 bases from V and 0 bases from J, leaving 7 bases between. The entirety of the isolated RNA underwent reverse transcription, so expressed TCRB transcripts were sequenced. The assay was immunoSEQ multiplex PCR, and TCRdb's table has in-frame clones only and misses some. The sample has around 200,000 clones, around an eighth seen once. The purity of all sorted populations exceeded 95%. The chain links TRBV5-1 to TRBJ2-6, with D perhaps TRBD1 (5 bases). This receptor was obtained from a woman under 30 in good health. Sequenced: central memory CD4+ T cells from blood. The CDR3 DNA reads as TGCGCCAGCAGCTTGGTGGACATCTCTGGGGCCAACGTCCTGACTTTC. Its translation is CASSLVDISGANVLTF. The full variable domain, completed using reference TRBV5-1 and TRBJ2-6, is KAGVTQTPRYLIKTRGQQVTLSCSPISGHRSVSWYQQTPGQGLQFLFEYFSETQRNKGNFPGRFSGRQFSNSRSEMNVSTLELGDSALYLCASSLVDISGANVLTFGAGSRLTVL.